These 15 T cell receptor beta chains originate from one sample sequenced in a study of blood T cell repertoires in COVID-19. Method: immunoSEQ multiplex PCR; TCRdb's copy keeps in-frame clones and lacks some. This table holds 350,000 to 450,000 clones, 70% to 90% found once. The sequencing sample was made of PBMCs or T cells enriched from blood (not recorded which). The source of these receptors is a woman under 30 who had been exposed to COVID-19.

The CDR3 coding sequence is TGTGCCAGCAGCGTAAGTGGACTCGAGACCCAGTACTTC. This gives the protein CASSVSGLETQYF. V is TRBV9 and J is TRBJ2-5, with D tentatively TRBD2 (5 bases). The CDR3 totals 13 residues. V lost 1 base and J lost 5, with 9 bases in between. Germline loops: CDR1 SGDLS, CDR2 YYNGEE.

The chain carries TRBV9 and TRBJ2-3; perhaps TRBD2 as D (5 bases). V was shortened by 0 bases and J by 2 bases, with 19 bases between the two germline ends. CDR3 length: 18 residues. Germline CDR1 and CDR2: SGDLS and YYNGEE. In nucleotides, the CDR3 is TGTGCCAGCAGCGTAGAACTCAACGGGGAGACCTTCACAGATACGCAGTATTTT. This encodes CASSVELNGETFTDTQYF.

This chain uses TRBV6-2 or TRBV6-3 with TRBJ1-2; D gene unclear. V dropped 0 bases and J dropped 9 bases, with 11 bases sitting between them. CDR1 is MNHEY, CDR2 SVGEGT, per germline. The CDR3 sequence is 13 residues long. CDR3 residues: CASSYSAVSSYTF. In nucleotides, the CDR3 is TGTGCCAGCAGTTACTCGGCCGTTTCGAGCTACACCTTC.

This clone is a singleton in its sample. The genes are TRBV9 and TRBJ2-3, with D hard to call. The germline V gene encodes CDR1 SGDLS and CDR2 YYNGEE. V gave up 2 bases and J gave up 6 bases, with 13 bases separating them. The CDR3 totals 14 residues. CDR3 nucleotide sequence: TGTGCCAGCAGCGTTAGAGATTGGGCGGATACGCAGTATTTT. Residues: CASSVRDWADTQYF.

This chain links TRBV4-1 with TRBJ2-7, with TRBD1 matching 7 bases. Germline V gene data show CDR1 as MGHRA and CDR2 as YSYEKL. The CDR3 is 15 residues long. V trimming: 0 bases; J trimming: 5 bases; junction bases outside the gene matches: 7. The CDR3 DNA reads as TGCGCCAGCAGCCAAGATATAAGACAGGGCCACGAGCAGTACTTC. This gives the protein CASSQDIRQGHEQYF.

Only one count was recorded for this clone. The CDR3 coding sequence is TGTGCCAGCAGCACCAGGGTCCCAGGGGCCAACGTCCTGACTTTC. It translates to CASSTRVPGANVLTF. The genes are TRBV28 and TRBJ2-6; D may be TRBD1 (5 bases). With 6 bases removed from V and 4 bases from J, the gap between germline ends came to 13 bases. The CDR3 is 15 amino acids. Germline-derived CDR1 and CDR2 are MDHEN and SYDVKM.

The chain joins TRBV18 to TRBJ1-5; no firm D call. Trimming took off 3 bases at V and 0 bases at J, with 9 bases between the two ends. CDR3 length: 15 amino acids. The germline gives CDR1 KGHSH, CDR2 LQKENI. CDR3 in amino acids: CASSPVGNSNQPQHF. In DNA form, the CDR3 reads TGTGCCAGCTCACCTGTCGGGAATAGCAATCAGCCCCAGCATTTT.

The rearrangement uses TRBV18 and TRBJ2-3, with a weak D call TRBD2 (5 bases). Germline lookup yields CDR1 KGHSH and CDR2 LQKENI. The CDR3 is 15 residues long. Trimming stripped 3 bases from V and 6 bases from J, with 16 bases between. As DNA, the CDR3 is TGTGCCAGCTCACCGTCAAGAGGGATAAGGGATACGCAGTATTTT. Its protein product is CASSPSRGIRDTQYF. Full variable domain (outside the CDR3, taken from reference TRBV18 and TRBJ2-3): NAGVMQNPRHLVRRRGQEARLRCSPMKGHSHVYWYRQLPEEGLKFMVYLQKENIIDESGMPKERFSAEFPKEGPSILRIQQVVRGDSAAYFCASSPSRGIRDTQYFGPGTRLTVL.

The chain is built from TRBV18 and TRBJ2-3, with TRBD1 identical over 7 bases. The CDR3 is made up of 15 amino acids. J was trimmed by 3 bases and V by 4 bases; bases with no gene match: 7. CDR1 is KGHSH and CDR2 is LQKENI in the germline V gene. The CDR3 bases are TGTGCCAGCTCACAGACAGGGAGTTTGACAGATACGCAGTATTTT. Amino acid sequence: CASSQTGSLTDTQYF.

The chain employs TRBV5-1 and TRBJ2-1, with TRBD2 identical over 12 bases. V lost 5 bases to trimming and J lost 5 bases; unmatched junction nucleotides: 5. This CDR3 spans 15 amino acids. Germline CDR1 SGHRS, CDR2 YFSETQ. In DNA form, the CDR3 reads TGCGCCAGCAGGTTGACTAGCGGGGGCAACAATGAGCAGTTCTTC. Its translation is CASRLTSGGNNEQFF.

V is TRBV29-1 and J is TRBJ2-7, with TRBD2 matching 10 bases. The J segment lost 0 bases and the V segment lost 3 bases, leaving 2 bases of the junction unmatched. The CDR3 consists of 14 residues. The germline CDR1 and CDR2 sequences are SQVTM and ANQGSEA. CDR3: CSVEGTSDSYEQYF. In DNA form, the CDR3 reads TGCAGCGTTGAGGGGACTAGCGACTCCTACGAGCAGTACTTC.

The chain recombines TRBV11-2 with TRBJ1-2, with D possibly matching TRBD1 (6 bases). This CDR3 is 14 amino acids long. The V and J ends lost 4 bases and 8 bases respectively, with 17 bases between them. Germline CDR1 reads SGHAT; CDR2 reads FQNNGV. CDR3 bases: TGTGCCAGCAGCTCCAGGGGTTTGAAATGGGGCTACACCTTC. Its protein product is CASSSRGLKWGYTF.

CDR3 in amino acids: CASSLVAGGLTDTQYF. DNA for the CDR3: TGTGCCAGCAGCTTGGTAGCGGGGGGACTCACAGATACGCAGTATTTT. This rearrangement joins TRBV5-8 to TRBJ2-3; 10 bases align to TRBD2. This CDR3 contains 16 residues. V shed 0 bases, J shed 2 bases, and the junction held 3 bases outside the gene matches. CDR1 SGHTS and CDR2 YDEGEE come from the germline V gene.

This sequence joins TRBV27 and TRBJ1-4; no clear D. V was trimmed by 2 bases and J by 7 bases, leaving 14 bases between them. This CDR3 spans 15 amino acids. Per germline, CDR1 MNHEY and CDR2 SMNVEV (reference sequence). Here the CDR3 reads CASSLGGVVGEKLFF. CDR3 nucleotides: TGTGCCAGCAGTTTAGGCGGGGTGGTCGGTGAAAAACTGTTTTTT.

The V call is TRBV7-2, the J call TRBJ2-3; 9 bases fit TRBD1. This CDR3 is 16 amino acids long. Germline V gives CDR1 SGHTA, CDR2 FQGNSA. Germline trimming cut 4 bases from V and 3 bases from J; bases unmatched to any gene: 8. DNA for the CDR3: TGTGCCAGCAGCTCTACAGGGGGCGAAGGTACAGATACGCAGTATTTT. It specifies CASSSTGGEGTDTQYF.